This T cell receptor (beta chain) was profiled in a study of PD-L1 blockade in urothelial cancer. Generated by immunoSEQ multiplex PCR, the TCRdb table keeps only in-frame clones and is missing some. Among around 50,000 clones, around 86% were seen once, and the ten largest hold 1.5% to 2%. Time point here: pretreatment peripheral blood. The source is a man aged 50 to 60 with urothelial cancer. The sequencing here drew on PBMCs, taken around atezolizumab (anti-PD-L1) treatment.

CDR3 residues: CASSHPSGEPQHF. CDR3 sequence (DNA): TGCGCCAGCAGTCACCCTTCTGGAGAGCCCCAGCATTTT. V is TRBV23-1 and J is TRBJ1-5; no definite D call. TRBV23-1 is labeled an ORF, and its function is uncertain. Between the trimmed V and J ends, which lost 3 bases and 8 bases, there was a span of 11 bases. CDR3 length: 13 residues.